The T cell receptor (beta chain) under discussion was sequenced for a study of shared clonotypes between healthy human individuals. General study results and limits: Among donors, the sharing of clonotypes was expected to be influenced by sequencing depth.

Naive CD8 cells, CD45RO-negative and positively selected for CCR7, excluded terminally differentiated effector memory CD45RA+ cells. As concerns this clone: Its matching antigen is unknown. Other DNA sequences in this specimen translate into the identical CDR3.

V lost 2 bases to trimming and J lost 8 bases, with 9 bases between them. CDR1 GTSNPN and CDR2 SVGIG come from the germline V gene (reference sequence). This CDR3 comprises 11 residues. The study ran the assay at deep level. The protocol was immunoSEQ multiplex PCR, while the TCRdb copy is restricted to in-frame clones and leaves out a portion. This sample has about 2 million clones, with approximately 95% found just once. The source is a man aged 18 to 29 in good health. The chain couples TRBV30 to TRBJ1-1; TRBD1 is a possible D gene (5 bases). Sequenced sample: naive CD8+ T cells sorted from blood. The CDR3 DNA reads TGTGCCTGGAGTCGAGGGACCGAAGCTTTCTTT. Protein: CAWSRGTEAFF.